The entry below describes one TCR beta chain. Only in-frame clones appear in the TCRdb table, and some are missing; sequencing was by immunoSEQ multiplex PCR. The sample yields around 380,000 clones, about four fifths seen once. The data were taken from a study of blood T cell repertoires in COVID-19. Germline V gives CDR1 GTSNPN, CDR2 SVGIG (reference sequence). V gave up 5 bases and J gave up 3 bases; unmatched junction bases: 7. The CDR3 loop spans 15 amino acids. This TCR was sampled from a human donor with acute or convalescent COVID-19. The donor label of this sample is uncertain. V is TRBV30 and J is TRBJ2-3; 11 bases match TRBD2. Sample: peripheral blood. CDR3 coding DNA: TGTGCCTGGTCCCCGGGACTAGCGGAAACAGATACGCAGTATTTT. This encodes CAWSPGLAETDTQYF. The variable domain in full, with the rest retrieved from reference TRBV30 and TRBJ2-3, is SQTIHQWPATLVQPVGSPLSLECTVEGTSNPNLYWYRQAAGRGLQLLFYSVGIGQISSEVPQNLSASRPQDRQFILSSKKLLLSDSGFYLCAWSPGLAETDTQYFGPGTRLTVL.